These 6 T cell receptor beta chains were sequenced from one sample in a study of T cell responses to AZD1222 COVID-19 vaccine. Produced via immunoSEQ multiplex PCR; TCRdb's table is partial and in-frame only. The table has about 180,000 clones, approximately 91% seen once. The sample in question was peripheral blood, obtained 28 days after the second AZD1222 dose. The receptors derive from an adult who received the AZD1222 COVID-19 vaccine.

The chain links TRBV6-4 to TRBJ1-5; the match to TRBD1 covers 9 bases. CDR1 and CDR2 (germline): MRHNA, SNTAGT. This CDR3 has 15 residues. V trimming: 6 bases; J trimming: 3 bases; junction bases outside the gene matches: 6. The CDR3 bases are TGTGCCAGCAGCAAGACAGGGGGGGACAATCAGCCCCAGCATTTT. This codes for CASSKTGGDNQPQHF.

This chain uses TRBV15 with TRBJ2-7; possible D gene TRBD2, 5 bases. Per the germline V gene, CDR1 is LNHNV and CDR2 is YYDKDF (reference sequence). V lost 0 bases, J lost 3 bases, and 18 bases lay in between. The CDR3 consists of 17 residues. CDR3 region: CATSRDPGLTGIYEQYF. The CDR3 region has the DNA TGTGCCACCAGCAGAGATCCTGGGCTAACCGGGATCTACGAGCAGTACTTC.

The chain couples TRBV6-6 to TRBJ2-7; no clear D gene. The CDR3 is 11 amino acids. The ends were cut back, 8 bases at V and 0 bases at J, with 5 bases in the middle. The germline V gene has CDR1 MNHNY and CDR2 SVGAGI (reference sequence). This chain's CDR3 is CASGSSYEQYF. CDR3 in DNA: TGTGCCAGCGGAAGCTCCTACGAGCAGTACTTC.

The CDR3 loop is CASSWGVQETQYF. CDR3 bases: TGTGCCAGCAGTTGGGGGGTCCAAGAGACCCAGTACTTC. The chain links TRBV28 to TRBJ2-5, with D maybe TRBD2 (6 bases). The CDR3 extends over 13 amino acids. Germline CDR1 reads MDHEN; CDR2 reads SYDVKM. V was cut by 4 bases and J by 1 base, with 7 bases left in between.

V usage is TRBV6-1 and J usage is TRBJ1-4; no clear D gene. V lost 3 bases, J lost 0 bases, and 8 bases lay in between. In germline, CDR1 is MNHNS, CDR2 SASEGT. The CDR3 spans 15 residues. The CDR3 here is CASSDRLPTNEKLFF. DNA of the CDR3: TGTGCCAGCAGTGACAGGCTGCCAACTAATGAAAAACTGTTTTTT.

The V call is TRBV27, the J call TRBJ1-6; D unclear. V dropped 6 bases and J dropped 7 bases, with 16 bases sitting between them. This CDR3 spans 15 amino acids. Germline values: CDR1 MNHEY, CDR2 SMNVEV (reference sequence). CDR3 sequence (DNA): TGTGCCAGCAGCAAAGCGGGGTTTTCAAATTCACCCCTCCACTTT. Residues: CASSKAGFSNSPLHF.